This T cell receptor (beta chain) was sequenced for a study of blood T cell repertoires in COVID-19. Study-wide context: Sites across the United States, Italy and Spain contributed samples from acute and convalescent COVID-19. From T cells, B-cell-depleted T cells, or PBMCs came the material, which was cDNA or gDNA.

Authors' data handling: How many nucleated cells were present was estimated from reference gene primer amplification. Libraries were prepared by immunoSEQ multiplex PCR; TCRdb keeps only in-frame clonotypes and omits some of them. V, J and clone size reflect that table, while D and trimming were determined from the DNA. The sample has tens of thousands of clones; 84% are singletons. Trimming took 5 bases from V and 5 from J; bases not matched to a gene: 5. Per the germline V gene, CDR1 is LGHNT and CDR2 is FRNRAP. The CDR3 spans 13 residues. This clone was detected a few times. This rearrangement joins TRBV12-5 to TRBJ2-7; TRBD1 matches 8 bases. The sequencing input was peripheral blood. This sequence originates from a man aged 60-69 years with acute or convalescent COVID-19. Here the CDR3 reads CASGPSGGDEQYF. CDR3 DNA: TGTGCTAGTGGTCCCTCAGGGGGCGACGAGCAGTACTTC.